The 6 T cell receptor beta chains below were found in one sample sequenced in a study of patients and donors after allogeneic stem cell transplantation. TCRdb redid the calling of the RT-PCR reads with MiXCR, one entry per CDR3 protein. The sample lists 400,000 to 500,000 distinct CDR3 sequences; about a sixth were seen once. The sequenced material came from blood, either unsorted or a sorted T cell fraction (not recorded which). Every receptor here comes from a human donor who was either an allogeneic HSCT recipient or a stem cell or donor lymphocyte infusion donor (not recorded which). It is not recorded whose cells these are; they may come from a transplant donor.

The CDR3 loop is CAWSLGARGEQYF. The DNA of the CDR3 is TGTGCCTGGAGTTTGGGGGCCCGGGGAGAGCAGTACTTC. The chain joins TRBV30 to TRBJ2-7, with D perhaps TRBD1 (6 bases). The CDR3 covers 13 residues. Trimming removed 2 bases at V and 7 bases at J, with 15 bases between. Germline assignment: CDR1 GTSNPN and CDR2 SVGIG (reference sequence).

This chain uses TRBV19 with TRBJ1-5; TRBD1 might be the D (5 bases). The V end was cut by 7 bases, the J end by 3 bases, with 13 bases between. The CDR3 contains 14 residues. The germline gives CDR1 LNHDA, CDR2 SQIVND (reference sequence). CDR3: CASIDPGHNQPQHF. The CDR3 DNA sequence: TGTGCCAGTATCGATCCAGGGCACAATCAGCCCCAGCATTTT.

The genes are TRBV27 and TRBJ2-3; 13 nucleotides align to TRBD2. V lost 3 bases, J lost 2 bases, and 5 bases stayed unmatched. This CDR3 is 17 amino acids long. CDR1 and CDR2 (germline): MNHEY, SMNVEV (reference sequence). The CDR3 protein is CASSLTSGGLFTDTQYF. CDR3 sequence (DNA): TGTGCCAGCAGTTTGACTAGCGGGGGGCTATTCACAGATACGCAGTATTTT.

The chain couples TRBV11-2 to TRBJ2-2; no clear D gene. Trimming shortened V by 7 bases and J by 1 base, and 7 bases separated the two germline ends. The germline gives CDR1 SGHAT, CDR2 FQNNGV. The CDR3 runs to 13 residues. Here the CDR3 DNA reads TGTGCCAGCATCCTGGGGAACACCGGGGAGCTGTTTTTT. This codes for CASILGNTGELFF.

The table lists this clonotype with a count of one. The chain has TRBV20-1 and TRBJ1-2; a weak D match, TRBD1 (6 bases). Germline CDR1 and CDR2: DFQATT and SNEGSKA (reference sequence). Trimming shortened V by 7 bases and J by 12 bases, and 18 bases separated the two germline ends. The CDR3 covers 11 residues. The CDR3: CSVGQPLWHTF. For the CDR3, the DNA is TGCAGTGTCGGACAGCCCCTATGGCACACCTTC.

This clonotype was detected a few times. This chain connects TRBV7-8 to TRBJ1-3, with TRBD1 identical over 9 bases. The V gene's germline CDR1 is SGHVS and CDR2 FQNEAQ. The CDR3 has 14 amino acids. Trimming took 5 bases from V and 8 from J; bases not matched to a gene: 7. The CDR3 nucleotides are TGTGCCAGCAGCCTCGGACAGGGGAGGTACACCATATATTTT. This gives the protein CASSLGQGRYTIYF.